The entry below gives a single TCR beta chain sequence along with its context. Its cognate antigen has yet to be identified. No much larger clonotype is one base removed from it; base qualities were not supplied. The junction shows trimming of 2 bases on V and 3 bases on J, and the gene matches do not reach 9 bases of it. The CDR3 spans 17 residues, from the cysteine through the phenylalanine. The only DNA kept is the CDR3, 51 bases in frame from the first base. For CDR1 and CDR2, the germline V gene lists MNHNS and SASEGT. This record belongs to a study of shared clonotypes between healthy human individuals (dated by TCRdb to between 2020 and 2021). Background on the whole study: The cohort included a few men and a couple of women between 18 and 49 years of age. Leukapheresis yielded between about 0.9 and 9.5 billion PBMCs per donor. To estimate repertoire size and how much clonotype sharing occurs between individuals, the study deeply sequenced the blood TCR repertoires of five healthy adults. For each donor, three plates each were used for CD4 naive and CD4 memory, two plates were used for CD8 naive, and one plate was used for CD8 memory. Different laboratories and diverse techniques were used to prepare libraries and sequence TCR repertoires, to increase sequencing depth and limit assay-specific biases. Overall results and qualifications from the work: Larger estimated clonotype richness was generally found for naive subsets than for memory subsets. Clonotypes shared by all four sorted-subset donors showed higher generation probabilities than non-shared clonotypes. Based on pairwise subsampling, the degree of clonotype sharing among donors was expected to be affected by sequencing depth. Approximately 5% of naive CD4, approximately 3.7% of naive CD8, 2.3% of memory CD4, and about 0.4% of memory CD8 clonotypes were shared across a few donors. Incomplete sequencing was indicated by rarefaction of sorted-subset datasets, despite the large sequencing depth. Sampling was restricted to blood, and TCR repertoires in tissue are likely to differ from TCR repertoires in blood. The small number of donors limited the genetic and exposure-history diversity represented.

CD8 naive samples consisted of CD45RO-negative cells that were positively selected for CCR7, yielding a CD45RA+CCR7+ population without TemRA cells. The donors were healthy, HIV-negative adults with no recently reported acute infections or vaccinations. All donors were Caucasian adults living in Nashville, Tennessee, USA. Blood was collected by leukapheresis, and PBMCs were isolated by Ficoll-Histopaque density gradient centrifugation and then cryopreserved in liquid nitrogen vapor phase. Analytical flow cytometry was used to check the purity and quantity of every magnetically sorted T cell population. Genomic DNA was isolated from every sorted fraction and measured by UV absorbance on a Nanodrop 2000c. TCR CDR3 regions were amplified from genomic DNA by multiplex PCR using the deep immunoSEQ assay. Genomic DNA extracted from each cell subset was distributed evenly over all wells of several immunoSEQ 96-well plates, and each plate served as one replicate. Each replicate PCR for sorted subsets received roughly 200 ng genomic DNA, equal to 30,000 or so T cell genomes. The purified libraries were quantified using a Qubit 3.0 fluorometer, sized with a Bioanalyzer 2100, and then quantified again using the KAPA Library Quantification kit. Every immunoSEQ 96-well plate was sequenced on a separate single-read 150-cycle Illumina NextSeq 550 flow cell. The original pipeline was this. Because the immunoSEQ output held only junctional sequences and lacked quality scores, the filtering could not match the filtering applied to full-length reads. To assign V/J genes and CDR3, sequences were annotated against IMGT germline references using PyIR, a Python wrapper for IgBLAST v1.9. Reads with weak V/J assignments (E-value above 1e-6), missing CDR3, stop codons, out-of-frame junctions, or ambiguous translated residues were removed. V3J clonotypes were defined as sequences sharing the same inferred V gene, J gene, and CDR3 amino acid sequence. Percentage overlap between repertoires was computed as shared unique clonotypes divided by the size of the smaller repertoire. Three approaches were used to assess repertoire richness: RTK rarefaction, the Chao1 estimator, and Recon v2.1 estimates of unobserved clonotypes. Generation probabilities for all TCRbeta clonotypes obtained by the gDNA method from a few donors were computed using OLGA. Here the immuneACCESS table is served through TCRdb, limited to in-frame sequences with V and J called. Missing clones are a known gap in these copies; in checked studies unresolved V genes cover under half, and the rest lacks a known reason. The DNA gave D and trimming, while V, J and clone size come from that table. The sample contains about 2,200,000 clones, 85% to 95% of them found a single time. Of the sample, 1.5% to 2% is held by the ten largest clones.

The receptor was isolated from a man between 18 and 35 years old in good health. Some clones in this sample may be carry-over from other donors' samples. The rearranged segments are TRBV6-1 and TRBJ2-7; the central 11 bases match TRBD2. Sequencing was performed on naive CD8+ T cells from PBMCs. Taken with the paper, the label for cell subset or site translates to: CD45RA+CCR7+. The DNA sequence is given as TGTGCCAGCAGTGAATACCCTAGCGGGAGGCTATACTACGAGCAGTACTTC. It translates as CASSEYPSGRLYYEQYF.